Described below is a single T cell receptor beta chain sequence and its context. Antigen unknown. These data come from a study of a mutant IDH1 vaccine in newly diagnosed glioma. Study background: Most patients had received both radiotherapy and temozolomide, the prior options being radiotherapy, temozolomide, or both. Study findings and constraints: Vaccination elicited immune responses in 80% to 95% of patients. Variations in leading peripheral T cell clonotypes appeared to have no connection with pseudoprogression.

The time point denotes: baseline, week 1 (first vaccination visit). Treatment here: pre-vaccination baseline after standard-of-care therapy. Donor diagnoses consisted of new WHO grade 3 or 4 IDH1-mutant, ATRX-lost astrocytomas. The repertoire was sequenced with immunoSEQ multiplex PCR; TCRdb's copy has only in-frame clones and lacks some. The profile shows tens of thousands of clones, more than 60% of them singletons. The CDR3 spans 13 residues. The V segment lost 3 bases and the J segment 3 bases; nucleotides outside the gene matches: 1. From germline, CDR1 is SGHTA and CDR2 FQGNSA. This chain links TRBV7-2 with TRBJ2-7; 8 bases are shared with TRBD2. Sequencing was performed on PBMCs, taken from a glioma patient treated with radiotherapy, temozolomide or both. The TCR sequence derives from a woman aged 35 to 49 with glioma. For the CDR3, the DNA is TGTGCCAGCAGCTTCAGCGGGGGCTACGAGCAGTACTTC. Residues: CASSFSGGYEQYF.